The 8 T cell receptor beta chains below were found in one sample sequenced in a study of beta chain features in type 1 diabetes. All of the isolated RNA was reverse transcribed, so expressed TCRB transcripts were sequenced. Assay used: immunoSEQ multiplex PCR; TCRdb lists only in-frame clones, some missing. The sample carries hundreds of thousands of clones, roughly 30% recorded once. Sequencing was performed on naive CD4+ T cells from blood. Source of these receptors: a man aged 18 to 29 in good health.

The rearrangement joins TRBV27 to TRBJ1-1; tentative D call: TRBD1 (6 bases). Germline V gives CDR1 MNHEY, CDR2 SMNVEV (reference sequence). V gave up 9 bases and J gave up 7 bases, with 9 bases separating them. This CDR3 spans 10 amino acids. CDR3 loop: CASGQFEAFF. The CDR3 region has the DNA TGTGCCAGTGGACAGTTTGAAGCTTTCTTT.

There are a few counts of this clone. This rearrangement joins TRBV18 to TRBJ2-7; 7 bases line up with TRBD2. V trimming: 2 bases; J trimming: 0 bases; junction bases outside the gene matches: 4. Germline V gene sequence: CDR1 KGHSH, CDR2 LQKENI. This CDR3 is built from 15 residues. CDR3 DNA: TGTGCCAGCTCACCATTGGCGGGAGCCTCCTACGAGCAGTACTTC. Protein product: CASSPLAGASYEQYF.

This clone has only a few counts. The same CDR3 also results from other DNA sequences found in this sample. The gene calls are TRBV5-4 and TRBJ2-5; possibly TRBD2 for D (5 bases). The germline V gene has CDR1 SGHNT and CDR2 YYREEE (reference sequence). Trimming pared 0 bases from V and 1 base from J, leaving 7 bases between. The CDR3 is 14 residues long. CDR3: CASSLAGSQETQYF. The CDR3 nucleotides are TGTGCCAGCAGCTTGGCGGGGAGCCAAGAGACCCAGTACTTC.

Only a few counts were recorded for this clone. J is TRBJ1-2 and V is TRBV7-9; maybe TRBD1 (6 bases). Germline CDR1 SEHNR, CDR2 FQNEAQ (reference sequence). The CDR3 is made up of 12 amino acids. With 5 bases removed from V and 12 bases from J, the gap between germline ends came to 16 bases. CDR3 bases: TGTGCCAGCAGCCTTCCGACAGGCTATGACACCTTC. The encoded protein is CASSLPTGYDTF.

V gene TRBV7-8 combines with J gene TRBJ2-3, with a weak D call TRBD1 (6 bases). The CDR3 is 16 residues long. CDR1 and CDR2 (germline): SGHVS, FQNEAQ. Trimming cost V 2 bases and J 2 bases, with 14 bases left between them. The CDR3 DNA reads as TGTGCCAGCAGCTTATCCCCCAGGGGTCCCACAGATACGCAGTATTTT. Amino acid sequence: CASSLSPRGPTDTQYF.

The J gene is TRBJ2-1, the V gene TRBV15; no clear D. V gave up 0 bases and J gave up 0 bases, with 9 bases separating them. Germline CDR1 and CDR2: LNHNV and YYDKDF (reference sequence). This CDR3 is 16 amino acids long. CDR3 DNA sequence: TGTGCCACCAGCAGAGATCGGAGTCTCTCCTACAATGAGCAGTTCTTC. Translated, it gives CATSRDRSLSYNEQFF.

J is TRBJ2-1 and V is TRBV5-6; D possibly uses TRBD1 or TRBD2 (5 bases each). From germline, CDR1 is SGHDT and CDR2 YYEEEE. CDR3 length: 15 amino acids. Trimming pared 3 bases from V and 4 bases from J, leaving 14 bases between. The CDR3 sequence is CASSSTGRYYNEQFF. The CDR3 nucleotides read TGTGCCAGCAGCTCCACGGGACGCTATTACAATGAGCAGTTCTTC.

The chain combines TRBV7-9 with TRBJ1-1, with D possibly matching TRBD1 (6 bases). Trimming took 2 bases from V and 0 from J, leaving 22 bases between them. The CDR3 is 19 amino acids. CDR1 is SEHNR and CDR2 is FQNEAQ in the germline V gene (reference sequence). The chain's CDR3 is CASSLPGAGRLLMNTEAFF. The CDR3 DNA follows: TGTGCCAGCAGCTTACCGGGGGCCGGCAGGCTACTAATGAACACTGAAGCTTTCTTT. Using reference TRBV7-9 and TRBJ1-1 for the parts outside the CDR3, the full variable domain is DTGVSQNPRHKITKRGQNVTFRCDPISEHNRLYWYRQTLGQGPEFLTYFQNEAQLEKSRLLSDRFSAERPKGSFSTLEIQRTEQGDSAMYLCASSLPGAGRLLMNTEAFFGQGTRLTVV.